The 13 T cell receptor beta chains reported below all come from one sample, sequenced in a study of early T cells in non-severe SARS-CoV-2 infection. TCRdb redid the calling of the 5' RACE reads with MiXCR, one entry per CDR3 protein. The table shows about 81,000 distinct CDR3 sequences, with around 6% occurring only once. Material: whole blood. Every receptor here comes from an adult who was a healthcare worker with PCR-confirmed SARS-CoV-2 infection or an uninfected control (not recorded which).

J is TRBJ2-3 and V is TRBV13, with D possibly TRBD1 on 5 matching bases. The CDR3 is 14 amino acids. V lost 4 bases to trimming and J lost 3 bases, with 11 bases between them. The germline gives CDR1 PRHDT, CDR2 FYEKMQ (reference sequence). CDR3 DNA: TGTGCCAGCAGCTATACCCGACAGACAGATACGCAGTATTTT. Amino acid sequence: CASSYTRQTDTQYF.

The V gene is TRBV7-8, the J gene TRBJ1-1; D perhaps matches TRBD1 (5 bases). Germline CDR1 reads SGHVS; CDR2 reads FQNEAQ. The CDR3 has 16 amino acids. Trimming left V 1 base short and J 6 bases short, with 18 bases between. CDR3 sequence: CASSLDAGWARAEAFF. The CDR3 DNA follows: TGTGCCAGCAGCTTAGATGCAGGGTGGGCTAGGGCTGAAGCTTTCTTT.

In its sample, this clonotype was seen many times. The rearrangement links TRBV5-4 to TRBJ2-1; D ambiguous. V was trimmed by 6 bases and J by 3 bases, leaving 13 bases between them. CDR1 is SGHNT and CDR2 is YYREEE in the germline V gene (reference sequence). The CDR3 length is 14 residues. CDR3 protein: CASTRALGYNEQFF. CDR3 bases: TGTGCCAGCACCCGTGCGTTGGGCTACAATGAGCAGTTCTTC. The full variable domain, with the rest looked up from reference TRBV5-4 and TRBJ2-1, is ETGVTQSPTHLIKTRGQQVTLRCSSQSGHNTVSWYQQALGQGPQFIFQYYREEENGRGNFPPRFSGLQFPNYSSELNVNALELDDSALYLCASTRALGYNEQFFGPGTRLTVL.

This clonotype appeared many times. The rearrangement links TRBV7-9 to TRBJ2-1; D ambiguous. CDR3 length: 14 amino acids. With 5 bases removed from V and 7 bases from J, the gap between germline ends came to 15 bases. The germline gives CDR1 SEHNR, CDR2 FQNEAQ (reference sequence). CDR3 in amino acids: CASSPASRNNEQFF. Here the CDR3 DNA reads TGTGCCAGCAGCCCAGCGTCGAGAAATAATGAGCAGTTCTTC.

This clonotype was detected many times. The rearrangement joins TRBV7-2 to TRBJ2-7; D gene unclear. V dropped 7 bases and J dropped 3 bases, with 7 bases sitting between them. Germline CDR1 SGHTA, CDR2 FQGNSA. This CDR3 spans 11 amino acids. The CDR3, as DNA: TGTGCCAGCACCAACTACTACGAGCAGTACTTC. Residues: CASTNYYEQYF.

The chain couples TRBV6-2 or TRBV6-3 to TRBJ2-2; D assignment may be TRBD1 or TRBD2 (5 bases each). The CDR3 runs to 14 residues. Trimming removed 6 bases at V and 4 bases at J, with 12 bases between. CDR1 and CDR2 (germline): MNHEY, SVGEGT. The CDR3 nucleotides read TGTGCCAGCAGATGGGACGGAGCCACCGGGGAGCTGTTTTTT. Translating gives CASRWDGATGELFF.

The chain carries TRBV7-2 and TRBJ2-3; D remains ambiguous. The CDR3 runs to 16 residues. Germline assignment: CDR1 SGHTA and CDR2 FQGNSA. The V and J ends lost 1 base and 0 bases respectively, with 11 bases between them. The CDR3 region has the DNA TGTGCCAGCAGCTTAGACGGTCGGGCGAGCACAGATACGCAGTATTTT. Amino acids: CASSLDGRASTDTQYF.

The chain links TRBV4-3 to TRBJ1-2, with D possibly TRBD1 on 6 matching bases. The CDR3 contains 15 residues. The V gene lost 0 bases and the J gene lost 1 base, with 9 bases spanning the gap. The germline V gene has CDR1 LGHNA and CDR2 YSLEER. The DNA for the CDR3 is TGCGCCAGCAGCCAAGAGCGGACAGTTAACTATGGCTACACCTTC. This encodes CASSQERTVNYGYTF.

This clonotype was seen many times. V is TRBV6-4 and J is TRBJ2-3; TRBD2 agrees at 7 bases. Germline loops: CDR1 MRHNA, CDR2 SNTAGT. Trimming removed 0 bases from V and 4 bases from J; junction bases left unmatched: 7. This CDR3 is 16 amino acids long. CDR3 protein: CASSDSTGGGADTQYF. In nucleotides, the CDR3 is TGTGCCAGCAGTGACTCGACCGGGGGAGGGGCAGATACGCAGTATTTT.

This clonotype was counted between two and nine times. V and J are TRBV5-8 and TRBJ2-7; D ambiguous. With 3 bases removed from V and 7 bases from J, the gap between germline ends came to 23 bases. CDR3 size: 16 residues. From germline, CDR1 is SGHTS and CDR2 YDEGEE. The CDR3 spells CASSSFPGSTAREQYF. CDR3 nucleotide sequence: TGTGCCAGCAGCTCGTTCCCCGGAAGTACCGCGAGAGAGCAGTACTTC.

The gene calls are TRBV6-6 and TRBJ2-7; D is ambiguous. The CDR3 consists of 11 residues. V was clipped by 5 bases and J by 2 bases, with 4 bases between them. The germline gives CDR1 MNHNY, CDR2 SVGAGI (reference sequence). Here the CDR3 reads CASSDPYEQYF. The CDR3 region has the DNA TGTGCCAGCAGTGATCCCTACGAGCAGTACTTC.

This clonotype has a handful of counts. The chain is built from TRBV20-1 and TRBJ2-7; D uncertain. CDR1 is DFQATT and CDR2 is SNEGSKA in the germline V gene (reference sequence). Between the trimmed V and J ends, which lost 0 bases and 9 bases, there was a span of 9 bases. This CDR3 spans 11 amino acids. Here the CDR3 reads CSARDPPGQYF. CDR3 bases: TGCAGTGCTAGAGATCCTCCAGGGCAGTACTTC.

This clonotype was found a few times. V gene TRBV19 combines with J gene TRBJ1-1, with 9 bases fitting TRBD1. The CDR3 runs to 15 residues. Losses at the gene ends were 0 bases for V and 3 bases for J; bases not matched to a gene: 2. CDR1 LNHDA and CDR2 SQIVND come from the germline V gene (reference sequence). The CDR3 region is CASSIDWTGDTEAFF. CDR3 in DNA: TGTGCCAGTAGTATAGATTGGACAGGGGACACTGAAGCTTTCTTT.